The 30 T cell receptor beta chains listed next were all sequenced from one sample in a study of T cell changes during pregnancy in multiple sclerosis. Repertoires were generated with immunoSEQ multiplex PCR, while TCRdb's copy carries only in-frame clones and drops some. The profile covers tens of thousands of clones, with 85% to 90% appearing a single time and 8% to 10% taken by the ten largest. The sample was peripheral blood, taken after pregnancy. These receptor sequences come from a female donor in good health, enrolled as a control in a pregnancy study.

The J gene is TRBJ2-5, the V gene TRBV28, with 9 nucleotides matching TRBD2. Per the germline V gene, CDR1 is MDHEN and CDR2 is SYDVKM. The CDR3 sequence is 15 residues long. The junction had 4 bases not matched to a gene; V was cut back by 3 bases and J by 2 bases. The CDR3 region is CASSFWSGGQETQYF. The CDR3 DNA sequence: TGTGCCAGCAGTTTCTGGAGCGGGGGGCAAGAGACCCAGTACTTC.

The chain carries TRBV9 and TRBJ2-2; possible D gene TRBD1, 5 bases. The V end lost 2 bases, the J end lost 3 bases, and 11 bases lay between the germline ends. CDR1 and CDR2 from the germline V gene are SGDLS and YYNGEE. The CDR3 spans 15 residues. The CDR3 DNA sequence: TGTGCCAGCAGCGTTAGTGTGGGGCACACCGGGGAGCTGTTTTTT. It yields the protein CASSVSVGHTGELFF.

This rearrangement joins TRBV4-1 to TRBJ2-6; D is perhaps TRBD1 (6 bases). Trimming removed 0 bases from V and 0 bases from J, with 15 bases in between. The CDR3 totals 19 residues. Germline loops: CDR1 MGHRA, CDR2 YSYEKL. The CDR3 DNA is TGCGCCAGCAGCCAAGATCGGGACATTGTGGGCTCTGGGGCCAACGTCCTGACTTTC. Amino acids: CASSQDRDIVGSGANVLTF.

The table lists this clone with a few counts. The V and J genes are TRBV11-3 and TRBJ1-1, with D hard to call. The V end was cut by 5 bases, the J end by 0 bases, with 10 bases between. Germline CDR1 is SGHNT and CDR2 is YENEEA. The CDR3 contains 14 residues. The DNA of the CDR3 is TGTGCCAGCAGCAGCGGGGATCTGAACACTGAAGCTTTCTTT. It specifies CASSSGDLNTEAFF.

This chain connects TRBV7-6 to TRBJ2-3, with 7 positions matching TRBD1. The CDR3 has 15 amino acids. The V gene's germline CDR1 is SGHVS and CDR2 FNYEAQ. The junction had 5 bases not matched to a gene; V was cut back by 2 bases and J by 3 bases. CDR3 protein: CASSLLTGATDTQYF. DNA of the CDR3: TGTGCCAGCAGCTTATTAACAGGGGCAACAGATACGCAGTATTTT.

The chain uses TRBV5-4 and TRBJ2-3; the D gene is possibly TRBD2 (7 bases). The CDR3 covers 17 residues. Trimming removed 4 bases from V and 0 bases from J, with 18 bases in between. Looked up from germline, CDR1 is SGHNT and CDR2 is YYREEE (reference sequence). CDR3 sequence (DNA): TGTGCCAGCAGCAGTGCCGGGGGGCCCTCTAGCACAGATACGCAGTATTTT. Its protein is CASSSAGGPSSTDTQYF.

This clone has only one observation. V is TRBV7-2 and J is TRBJ1-1; D is unresolved. V was pared by 5 bases and J by 0 bases, with 10 bases between. Germline CDR1 is SGHTA and CDR2 is FQGNSA. The CDR3 contains 14 residues. The CDR3 is CASSAVRMNTEAFF. DNA of the CDR3: TGTGCCAGCAGCGCGGTTAGGATGAACACTGAAGCTTTCTTT. The full variable domain, rest sourced from reference TRBV7-2 and TRBJ1-1, is GAGVSQSPSNKVTEKGKDVELRCDPISGHTALYWYRQSLGQGLEFLIYFQGNSAPDKSGLPSDRFSAERTGGSVSTLTIQRTQQEDSAVYLCASSAVRMNTEAFFGQGTRLTVV.

The genes are TRBV5-1 and TRBJ1-6; D might be TRBD1 (5 bases). The germline V gene encodes CDR1 SGHRS and CDR2 YFSETQ. V gave up 1 base and J gave up 8 bases, with 16 bases separating them. The CDR3 loop spans 16 amino acids. The CDR3 DNA reads as TGCGCCAGCAGCTTGCTTGTACAGGCCGCAGATTCACCCCTCCACTTT. Protein product: CASSLLVQAADSPLHF. Drawing the rest from reference TRBV5-1 and TRBJ1-6, the complete variable domain is KAGVTQTPRYLIKTRGQQVTLSCSPISGHRSVSWYQQTPGQGLQFLFEYFSETQRNKGNFPGRFSGRQFSNSRSEMNVSTLELGDSALYLCASSLLVQAADSPLHFGNGTRLTVT.

The rearrangement links TRBV19 to TRBJ1-2, with D unclear. Between the trimmed V and J ends, which lost 7 bases and 0 bases, there was a span of 18 bases. Germline CDR1 and CDR2: LNHDA and SQIVND (reference sequence). The CDR3 has 16 amino acids. DNA for the CDR3: TGTGCCAGTACCCCCTCCAGCCGGCAGGCTAACTATGGCTACACCTTC. Its protein product is CASTPSSRQANYGYTF.

The gene calls are TRBV14 and TRBJ2-7; tentatively, D is TRBD1 (5 bases). This CDR3 is 15 amino acids long. Trimming cost V 0 bases and J 3 bases, with 12 bases left between them. CDR1 and CDR2 from the germline V gene are SGHDN and FVKESK. CDR3 DNA sequence: TGTGCCAGCAGCCAAGATAGACAAAGGGGCTACGAGCAGTACTTC. It yields the protein CASSQDRQRGYEQYF.

The chain combines TRBV5-4 with TRBJ1-2, with D unclear. V lost 4 bases and J lost 3, with 7 bases in between. This CDR3 region has 12 residues. Germline values: CDR1 SGHNT, CDR2 YYREEE (reference sequence). CDR3 bases: TGTGCCAGCAGCCCGCAGGACTATGGCTACACCTTC. Translating it yields CASSPQDYGYTF.

V usage is TRBV30 and J usage is TRBJ2-6; D gene uncertain. CDR3 length: 15 residues. In germline, CDR1 is GTSNPN, CDR2 SVGIG (reference sequence). Trimming took off 2 bases at V and 1 base at J, with 9 bases between the two ends. The CDR3 is CAWSISPSGANVLTF. The DNA for the CDR3 is TGTGCCTGGAGTATTAGTCCTTCTGGGGCCAACGTCCTGACTTTC.

The CDR3 sequence: CASSLARLAGGPVQETQYF. CDR3 DNA sequence: TGTGCCAGCAGCTTAGCTCGGCTAGCGGGGGGGCCTGTACAAGAGACCCAGTACTTC. This chain links TRBV7-2 with TRBJ2-5; 12 bases match TRBD2. CDR1 SGHTA and CDR2 FQGNSA come from the germline V gene. CDR3 length equals 19 residues. V lost 0 bases to trimming and J lost 2 bases; unmatched junction nucleotides: 10.

The chain has TRBV4-2 and TRBJ2-7, with 9 bases fitting TRBD1. The CDR3 has 14 amino acids. Germline V gives CDR1 LGHNA, CDR2 YNFKEQ. Trimming at V came to 4 bases and at J to 3 bases, leaving 4 bases not matched to a gene. DNA for the CDR3: TGTGCCAGCAGCCCGGGACAGGGACACTACGAGCAGTACTTC. Translating gives CASSPGQGHYEQYF.

The chain joins TRBV29-1 to TRBJ2-2, with D possibly TRBD2 on 6 matching bases. Germline CDR1 is SQVTM and CDR2 is ANQGSEA. The CDR3 is 13 amino acids. The germline V and J ends were trimmed by 6 bases and 4 bases, with 12 bases remaining between them. The DNA of the CDR3 is TGCAGCGTCTGGCTGGGACTCACCGGGGAGCTGTTTTTT. Its translation: CSVWLGLTGELFF.

The rearrangement joins TRBV7-9 to TRBJ1-2, with D maybe TRBD1 (6 bases). The CDR3 totals 14 residues. Germline V CDR1 and CDR2: SEHNR, FQNEAQ (reference sequence). The V and J ends lost 5 bases and 4 bases respectively, with 14 bases between them. CDR3 nucleotide sequence: TGTGCCAGCAGCCCCTTTGACAGGACCTATGGCTACACCTTC. This gives the protein CASSPFDRTYGYTF. The variable domain in full, completed from reference TRBV7-9 and TRBJ1-2, reads DTGVSQNPRHKITKRGQNVTFRCDPISEHNRLYWYRQTLGQGPEFLTYFQNEAQLEKSRLLSDRFSAERPKGSFSTLEIQRTEQGDSAMYLCASSPFDRTYGYTFGSGTRLTVV.

This clone was counted a few times. The genes are TRBV19 and TRBJ2-7; a possible D gene is TRBD2 (5 bases). The CDR3 has 15 amino acids. The V gene's germline CDR1 is LNHDA and CDR2 SQIVND (reference sequence). The germline V and J ends were trimmed by 10 bases and 0 bases, with 19 bases remaining between them. In DNA form, the CDR3 reads TGTGCCACCCAAGCGAGCGGAACTAGCTCCTACGAGCAGTACTTC. Translated, it gives CATQASGTSSYEQYF.

The rearrangement links TRBV7-9 to TRBJ1-6; D is unclear. Trimming shortened V by 7 bases and J by 4 bases, and 11 bases separated the two germline ends. The CDR3 consists of 14 residues. Germline loops: CDR1 SEHNR, CDR2 FQNEAQ (reference sequence). The CDR3 loop reads CASTTRNYNSPLHF. CDR3 nucleotides: TGTGCCAGCACCACCAGAAATTATAATTCACCCCTCCACTTT. The complete variable domain, with remaining parts taken from reference TRBV7-9 and TRBJ1-6, reads DTGVSQNPRHKITKRGQNVTFRCDPISEHNRLYWYRQTLGQGPEFLTYFQNEAQLEKSRLLSDRFSAERPKGSFSTLEIQRTEQGDSAMYLCASTTRNYNSPLHFGNGTRLTVT.

V and J are TRBV10-3 and TRBJ1-3; D not resolved. V lost 6 bases to trimming and J lost 0 bases, with 6 bases between them. The germline V gene encodes CDR1 ENHRY and CDR2 SYGVKD. The CDR3 spans 13 residues. The CDR3, as DNA: TGTGCCATCAGGCAGGACTCTGGAAACACCATATATTTT. Its translation: CAIRQDSGNTIYF.

This rearrangement joins TRBV5-1 to TRBJ2-7, with a weak D call TRBD2 (6 bases). The CDR3 has 15 residues. Germline assignment: CDR1 SGHRS and CDR2 YFSETQ. The V and J ends lost 5 bases and 3 bases respectively, with 18 bases between them. The CDR3 region has the DNA TGCGCCAGCAGGCGGGGAGCCCCCCCCGACTACGAGCAGTACTTC. Amino acid sequence: CASRRGAPPDYEQYF.

This chain joins TRBV10-3 and TRBJ2-5, with a weak D call TRBD1 (5 bases). Germline V gene sequence: CDR1 ENHRY, CDR2 SYGVKD. The V end lost 3 bases, the J end lost 2 bases, and 10 bases lay between the germline ends. This CDR3 contains 14 residues. The CDR3 DNA reads as TGTGCCATCAGTGACTATACAGGACAAGAGACCCAGTACTTC. Its translation: CAISDYTGQETQYF.

The V call is TRBV5-6, the J call TRBJ2-7; unclear D gene. The V end was cut by 1 base, the J end by 6 bases, with 11 bases between. Germline V gives CDR1 SGHDT, CDR2 YYEEEE. CDR3 length: 13 residues. CDR3 nucleotides: TGTGCCAGCAGCTTGTCCCTCGTGAGCGAGCAGTACTTC. It is translated as CASSLSLVSEQYF. The full variable domain, with the rest looked up from reference TRBV5-6 and TRBJ2-7, is DAGVTQSPTHLIKTRGQQVTLRCSPKSGHDTVSWYQQALGQGPQFIFQYYEEEERQRGNFPDRFSGHQFPNYSSELNVNALLLGDSALYLCASSLSLVSEQYFGPGTRLTVT.

The chain uses TRBV5-1 and TRBJ1-5; possible D gene TRBD1, 5 bases. CDR1 is SGHRS and CDR2 is YFSETQ in the germline V gene. The CDR3 covers 15 residues. V shed 4 bases and J shed 0 bases, with 11 bases lying between them. CDR3: CASSPGHVSNQPQHF. In nucleotides, the CDR3 is TGCGCCAGCAGCCCCGGACACGTTAGCAATCAGCCCCAGCATTTT. Based on the CDR3 plus reference TRBV5-1 and TRBJ1-5, the full variable domain is KAGVTQTPRYLIKTRGQQVTLSCSPISGHRSVSWYQQTPGQGLQFLFEYFSETQRNKGNFPGRFSGRQFSNSRSEMNVSTLELGDSALYLCASSPGHVSNQPQHFGDGTRLSIL.

A single count supports this clone. The chain couples TRBV27 to TRBJ2-1; D gene unclear. The CDR3 has 13 residues. CDR1 and CDR2 (germline): MNHEY, SMNVEV (reference sequence). V lost 5 bases, J lost 7 bases, and 12 bases lay in between. In DNA, the CDR3 is TGTGCCAGCAGTCCCCCACTTACGAATGAGCAGTTCTTC. Amino acids: CASSPPLTNEQFF.

The CDR3 loop reads CASSYSSQGLNTEAFF. For the CDR3, the DNA is TGTGCCAGCAGTTACTCGAGCCAGGGATTAAACACTGAAGCTTTCTTT. The chain couples TRBV6-5 to TRBJ1-1; tentatively, D is TRBD1 (5 bases). CDR1 and CDR2 (germline): MNHEY, SVGAGI. Trimming cost V 0 bases and J 2 bases, with 13 bases left between them. The CDR3 sequence is 16 residues long.

The rearrangement joins TRBV5-1 to TRBJ2-3, with D tentatively TRBD2 (5 bases). V lost 1 base to trimming and J lost 2 bases, with 11 bases between them. This CDR3 spans 15 amino acids. Per the germline V gene, CDR1 is SGHRS and CDR2 is YFSETQ. DNA of the CDR3: TGCGCCAGCAGCTTGTCAGCAGCGGTCACAGATACGCAGTATTTT. This translates into CASSLSAAVTDTQYF.

The chain is built from TRBV19 and TRBJ2-2; 7 positions agree with TRBD1. J gave up 6 bases and V 6 bases, and 10 bases lay outside the gene matches. Germline V gene sequence: CDR1 LNHDA, CDR2 SQIVND (reference sequence). This CDR3 has 15 amino acids. DNA of the CDR3: TGTGCCAGTAGCCACACCCTAACAGGGGCCGGGGAGCTGTTTTTT. It specifies CASSHTLTGAGELFF.

The rearrangement links TRBV2 to TRBJ2-7, with 11 bases matching TRBD1. Per the germline V gene, CDR1 is SNHLY and CDR2 is FYNNEI. This CDR3 has 15 amino acids. J lost 4 bases, V lost 3 bases, and 5 bases had no gene match. The CDR3 here is CASSEPGTGGYEQYF. In DNA form, the CDR3 reads TGTGCCAGCAGTGAGCCTGGGACAGGGGGTTACGAGCAGTACTTC.

This chain links TRBV15 with TRBJ2-1; 12 bases are shared with TRBD2. CDR3 length equals 15 residues. The germline gives CDR1 LNHNV, CDR2 YYDKDF (reference sequence). After removal of 6 bases from V and 5 bases from J, the junction contained 5 bases not matched to a gene. The CDR3 reads CATRDGLAGNNEQFF. CDR3 bases: TGTGCCACCAGAGACGGACTAGCGGGGAACAATGAGCAGTTCTTC.

The chain couples TRBV6-1 to TRBJ1-1, with D perhaps matching TRBD1 (5 bases). Looked up from germline, CDR1 is MNHNS and CDR2 is SASEGT. This CDR3 has 13 amino acids. Trimming took off 5 bases at V and 3 bases at J, with 10 bases between the two ends. The CDR3 DNA follows: TGTGCCAGCAGTCTTGACAGCTACACTGAAGCTTTCTTT. It is translated as CASSLDSYTEAFF.